This T cell receptor beta chain derives from a study of OX40 agonist ivuxolimab in advanced cancers. The length of the CDR3 is 16 residues. Germline V gene data show CDR1 as LNHNV and CDR2 as YYDKDF (reference sequence). Trimming took 3 bases from V and 1 from J, leaving 13 bases between them. The method was immunoSEQ multiplex PCR; TCRdb's version includes in-frame clones alone and lacks a portion of them. The table has tens of thousands of clones, roughly 80% seen once; the top ten hold about 5.4%. Sampling of blood occurred at baseline, cycle 4 day 1, and cycle 7 day 1. This sequence originates from an adult with an advanced solid tumor such as melanoma, head and neck, liver or kidney cancer. The sample consisted of CD4+ or CD8+ T cells sorted from blood, taken in a trial of the OX40 agonist ivuxolimab. The gene calls are TRBV15 and TRBJ1-3; D is perhaps TRBD1 (6 bases). The CDR3 DNA sequence: TGTGCCACCAGCAGTCCTTCAGGGGCGTCTGGAAACACCATATATTTT. It encodes CATSSPSGASGNTIYF. The entire variable domain, with the rest obtained from reference TRBV15 and TRBJ1-3, is as follows: DAMVIQNPRYQVTQFGKPVTLSCSQTLNHNVMYWYQQKSSQAPKLLFHYYDKDFNNEADTPDNFQSRRPNTSFCFLDIRSPGLGDTAMYLCATSSPSGASGNTIYFGEGSWLTVV.